Following are 15 T cell receptor beta chains from one sample sequenced in a study of TIL therapy for anti-PD-1-resistant metastatic lung cancer. Regarding time point: pre-treatment sample, taken before nivolumab and TIL therapy. The immunoSEQ assay was v3. Generated by immunoSEQ multiplex PCR, the TCRdb table keeps only in-frame clones and is missing some. The sample contains 12,000 or so clones, nearly 80% of which appear only once. Specimen: blood, collected at baseline. These receptors came from a person between 30 and 79 years old with non-small cell lung cancer.

The J gene is TRBJ2-7, the V gene TRBV7-2, with D perhaps assigned TRBD1 or TRBD2 (6 bases each). Looked up from germline, CDR1 is SGHTA and CDR2 is FQGNSA. The V and J ends lost 5 bases and 4 bases respectively, with 12 bases between them. This CDR3 has 13 residues. The CDR3 region has the DNA TGTGCCAGCAGCCCGAGGGGGGCATACGAGCAGTACTTC. Its translation: CASSPRGAYEQYF.

The gene calls are TRBV30 and TRBJ1-5; perhaps TRBD1 as D (5 bases). This CDR3 comprises 14 residues. Between the trimmed V and J ends, which lost 2 bases and 2 bases, there was a span of 10 bases. The germline gives CDR1 GTSNPN, CDR2 SVGIG (reference sequence). In nucleotides, the CDR3 is TGTGCCTGGAGTTACGAGACAGGCAATCAGCCCCAGCATTTT. This gives the protein CAWSYETGNQPQHF.

V and J are TRBV5-1 and TRBJ2-7; 10 bases are a match to TRBD2. V lost 4 bases, J lost 3 bases, and 7 bases stayed unmatched. CDR1 is SGHRS, CDR2 YFSETQ, per germline. The CDR3 has 15 amino acids. The CDR3 sequence is CASSPLLAGLYEQYF. CDR3 sequence (DNA): TGCGCCAGCAGCCCCTTACTAGCGGGGCTCTACGAGCAGTACTTC.

The rearrangement links TRBV6-1 to TRBJ1-5; D is uncertain. The germline gives CDR1 MNHNS, CDR2 SASEGT. This CDR3 is built from 17 residues. V shed 2 bases and J shed 0 bases, with 14 bases lying between them. CDR3 DNA: TGTGCCAGCAGTGAAAGGGTAACAGATCATAGCAATCAGCCCCAGCATTTT. Encoded protein: CASSERVTDHSNQPQHF.

The CDR3 DNA sequence: TGTGCCAGCAGTTACTCTCGGCAACGTGGACACGAGCAGTACTTC. This codes for CASSYSRQRGHEQYF. V gene TRBV6-7 combines with J gene TRBJ2-5; no firm D call. The closer fit of TRBJ2-7 to the DNA end suggests the J call may be wrong. TRBV6-7 is treated as an ORF (open reading frame) with a function not yet certain. This CDR3 has 15 amino acids.

The rearrangement links TRBV5-1 to TRBJ1-2, with 7 positions matching TRBD1. CDR1 is SGHRS, CDR2 YFSETQ, per germline. Trimming at V came to 4 bases and at J to 4 bases, leaving 7 bases not matched to a gene. CDR3 length equals 14 residues. The CDR3 sequence: CASSEGAGVYGYTF. The CDR3 nucleotides are TGCGCCAGCAGCGAGGGGGCGGGGGTCTATGGCTACACCTTC.

The genes are TRBV19 and TRBJ1-2, with D tentatively TRBD1 (6 bases). Germline V gene sequence: CDR1 LNHDA, CDR2 SQIVND (reference sequence). The CDR3 is made up of 15 amino acids. Deletions cut 2 bases from V and 2 bases from J, with 12 bases between. CDR3 sequence: CASSISGGGNYGYTF. The DNA for the CDR3 is TGTGCCAGTAGTATATCGGGGGGCGGAAACTATGGCTACACCTTC.

This clone is a singleton in its sample. The CDR3 bases are TGTGCCAGCAGGCGAGAAACTGAAGCTTTCTTT. Encoded protein: CASRRETEAFF. V and J are TRBV2 and TRBJ1-1; D not resolved. Germline CDR1 reads SNHLY; CDR2 reads FYNNEI. Trimming removed 6 bases from V and 5 bases from J, with 7 bases in between. The CDR3 has 11 amino acids.

The sample holds one count of this clone. A junction end diverges from the germline sequence, so it may reflect a read error. The chain joins TRBV7-2 to TRBJ2-7; D possibly corresponds to TRBD2 (6 bases). Looked up from germline, CDR1 is SGHTA and CDR2 is FQGNSA. This CDR3 has 14 residues. The DNA of the CDR3 is TGTGCCAGCAGCCCTTGGGACTCCTCCTACGAGCAGTGCTTC. Translated, it gives CASSPWDSSYEQCF.

This chain links TRBV7-9 with TRBJ1-1; D unresolved. Germline assignment: CDR1 SEHNR and CDR2 FQNEAQ (reference sequence). Trimming took 6 bases from V and 2 from J, leaving 19 bases between them. The CDR3 is 16 residues long. CDR3 DNA sequence: TGTGCCAGCAGTACCTTGAGAGGGAGATTCAACACTGAAGCTTTCTTT. It specifies CASSTLRGRFNTEAFF.

The chain recombines TRBV7-9 with TRBJ2-3; D may be TRBD2 (6 bases). CDR3 length: 15 amino acids. Per germline, CDR1 SEHNR and CDR2 FQNEAQ (reference sequence). V was trimmed by 1 base and J by 3 bases, leaving 11 bases between them. The CDR3 here is CASSLGRGATDTQYF. The CDR3, as DNA: TGTGCCAGCAGCTTAGGGCGGGGTGCTACAGATACGCAGTATTTT. Based on the CDR3 plus reference TRBV7-9 and TRBJ2-3, the full variable domain is DTGVSQNPRHKITKRGQNVTFRCDPISEHNRLYWYRQTLGQGPEFLTYFQNEAQLEKSRLLSDRFSAERPKGSFSTLEIQRTEQGDSAMYLCASSLGRGATDTQYFGPGTRLTVL.

This clone showed up just a few times. The chain carries TRBV6-5 and TRBJ1-2; 7 bases are a match to TRBD1. Germline V gene sequence: CDR1 MNHEY, CDR2 SVGAGI. V trimming: 6 bases; J trimming: 4 bases; junction bases outside the gene matches: 5. This CDR3 is built from 13 residues. This chain's CDR3 is CASRPGQIYGYTF. CDR3 DNA: TGTGCCAGCAGGCCGGGACAGATCTATGGCTACACCTTC.

V usage is TRBV2 and J usage is TRBJ1-2; D gene uncertain. The CDR3 sequence is 13 residues long. Germline CDR1 SNHLY, CDR2 FYNNEI. V was clipped by 1 base and J by 3 bases, with 6 bases between them. CDR3 in amino acids: CASSEDGDYGYTF. CDR3 nucleotides: TGTGCCAGCAGTGAAGACGGGGACTATGGCTACACCTTC.

The chain employs TRBV7-2 and TRBJ2-3; no definite D call. The V end was cut by 1 base, the J end by 4 bases, with 9 bases between. This CDR3 comprises 14 residues. Germline V gene lookup returns CDR1 SGHTA and CDR2 FQGNSA. The CDR3 protein is CASSLEGPPDTQYF. As DNA, the CDR3 is TGTGCCAGCAGCTTAGAAGGTCCGCCAGATACGCAGTATTTT.

This chain joins TRBV19 and TRBJ2-2, with D hard to call. This CDR3 spans 15 amino acids. V was shortened by 3 bases and J by 0 bases, with 8 bases between the two germline ends. Per the germline V gene, CDR1 is LNHDA and CDR2 is SQIVND (reference sequence). CDR3 nucleotide sequence: TGTGCCAGTAGTATTGGACGGCCGAACACCGGGGAGCTGTTTTTT. As protein: CASSIGRPNTGELFF.